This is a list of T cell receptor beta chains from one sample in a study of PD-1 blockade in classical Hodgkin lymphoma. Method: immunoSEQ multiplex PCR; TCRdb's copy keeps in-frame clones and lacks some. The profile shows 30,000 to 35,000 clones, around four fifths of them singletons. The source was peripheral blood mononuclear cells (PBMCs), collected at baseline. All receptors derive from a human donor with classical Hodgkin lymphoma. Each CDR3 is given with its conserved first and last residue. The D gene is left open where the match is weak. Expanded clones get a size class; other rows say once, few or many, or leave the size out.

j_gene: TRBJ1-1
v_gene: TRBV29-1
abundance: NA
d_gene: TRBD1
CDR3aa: CSVNRGDTEAFF
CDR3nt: TGCAGCGTTAACAGGGGGGACACTGAAGCTTTCTTT

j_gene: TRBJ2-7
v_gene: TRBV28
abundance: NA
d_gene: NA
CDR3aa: CASSKQGYEQYF
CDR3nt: TGTGCCAGCAGCAAACAGGGTTACGAGCAGTACTTC

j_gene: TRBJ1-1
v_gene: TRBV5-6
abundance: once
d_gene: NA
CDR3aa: CASSFPHRGHLYNTEAFF
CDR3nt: TGTGCCAGCAGCTTCCCCCACCGGGGGCACCTATATAACACTGAAGCTTTCTTT

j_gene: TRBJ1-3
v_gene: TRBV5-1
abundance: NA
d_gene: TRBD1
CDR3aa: CASKGTGRDTIYF
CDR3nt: TGCGCCAGCAAGGGGACAGGGCGTGACACCATATATTTT

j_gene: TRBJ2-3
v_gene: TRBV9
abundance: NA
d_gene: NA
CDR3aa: CASSVRGGIPTDTQYF
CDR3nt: TGTGCCAGCAGCGTAAGAGGCGGCATACCCACAGATACGCAGTATTTT

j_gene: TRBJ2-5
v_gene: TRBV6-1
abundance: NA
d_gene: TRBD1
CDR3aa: CASSEVRGRETQYF
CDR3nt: TGTGCCAGCAGTGAGGTCAGGGGGCGTGAGACCCAGTACTTC

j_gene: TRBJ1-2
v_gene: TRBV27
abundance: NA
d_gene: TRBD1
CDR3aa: CASSPPGQGEAYGYTF
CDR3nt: TGTGCCAGCAGTCCCCCTGGACAGGGCGAGGCCTATGGCTACACCTTC

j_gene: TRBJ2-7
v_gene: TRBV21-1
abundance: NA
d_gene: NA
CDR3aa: CASSGQSEQYF
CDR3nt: TGTGCCAGCAGCGGGCAGAGCGAGCAGTACTTC

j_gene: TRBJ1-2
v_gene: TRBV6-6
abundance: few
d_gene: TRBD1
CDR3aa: CASNPGQGNYGYTF
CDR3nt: TGTGCCAGCAACCCGGGACAGGGAAACTATGGCTACACCTTC

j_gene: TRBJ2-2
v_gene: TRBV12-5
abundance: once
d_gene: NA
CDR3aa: CASGRDLTGELFF
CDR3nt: TGTGCTAGTGGTAGGGACCTCACCGGGGAGCTGTTTTTT

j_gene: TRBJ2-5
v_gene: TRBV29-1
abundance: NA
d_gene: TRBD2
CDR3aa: CSVERLAEETQYF
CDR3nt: TGCAGCGTTGAACGGCTAGCGGAAGAGACCCAGTACTTC

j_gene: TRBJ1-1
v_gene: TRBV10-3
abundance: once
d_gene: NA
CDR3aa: CAIRGGTANTEAFF
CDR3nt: TGTGCCATCAGGGGGGGGACCGCGAACACTGAAGCTTTCTTT

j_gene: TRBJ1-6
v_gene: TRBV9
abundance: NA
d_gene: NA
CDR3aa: CASSAAGNANSPLHF
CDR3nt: TGTGCCAGCAGCGCTGCCGGGAATGCCAATTCACCCCTCCACTTT